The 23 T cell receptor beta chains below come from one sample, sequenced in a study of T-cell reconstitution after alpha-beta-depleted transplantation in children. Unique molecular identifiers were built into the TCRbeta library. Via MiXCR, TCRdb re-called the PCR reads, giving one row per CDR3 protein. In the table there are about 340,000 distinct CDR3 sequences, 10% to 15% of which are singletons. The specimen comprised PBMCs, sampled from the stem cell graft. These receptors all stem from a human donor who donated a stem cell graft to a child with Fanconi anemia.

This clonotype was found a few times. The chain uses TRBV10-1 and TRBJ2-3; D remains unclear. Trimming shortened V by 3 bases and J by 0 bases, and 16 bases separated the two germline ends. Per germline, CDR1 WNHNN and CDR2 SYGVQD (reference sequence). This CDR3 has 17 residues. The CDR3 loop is CASSDEAESSSTDTQYF. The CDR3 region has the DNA TGCGCCAGCAGTGACGAAGCCGAGAGTAGTAGCACAGATACGCAGTATTTT.

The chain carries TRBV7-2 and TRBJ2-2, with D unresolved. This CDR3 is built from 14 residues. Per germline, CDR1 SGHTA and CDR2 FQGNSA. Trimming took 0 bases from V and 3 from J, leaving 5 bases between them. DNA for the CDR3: TGTGCCAGCAGCTTAGCGATGGACACCGGGGAGCTGTTTTTT. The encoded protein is CASSLAMDTGELFF.

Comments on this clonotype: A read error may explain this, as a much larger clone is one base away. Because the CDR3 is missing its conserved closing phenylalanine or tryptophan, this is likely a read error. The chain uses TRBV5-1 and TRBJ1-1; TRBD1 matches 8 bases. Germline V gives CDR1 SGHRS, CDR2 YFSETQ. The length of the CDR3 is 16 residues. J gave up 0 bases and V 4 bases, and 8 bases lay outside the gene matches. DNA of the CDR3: TGCGCCAGCAGCCTCGGACAGGGTAGGATGAACACTGAAGCTTTCTCT. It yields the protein CASSLGQGRMNTEAFS.

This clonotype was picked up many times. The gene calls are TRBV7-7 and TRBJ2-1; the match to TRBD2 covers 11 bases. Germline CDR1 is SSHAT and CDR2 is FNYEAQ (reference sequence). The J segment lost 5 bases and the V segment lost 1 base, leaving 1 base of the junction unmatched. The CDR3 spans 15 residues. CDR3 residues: CASSLEGLADNEQFF. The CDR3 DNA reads TGTGCCAGCAGCTTAGAGGGACTAGCGGACAATGAGCAGTTCTTC.

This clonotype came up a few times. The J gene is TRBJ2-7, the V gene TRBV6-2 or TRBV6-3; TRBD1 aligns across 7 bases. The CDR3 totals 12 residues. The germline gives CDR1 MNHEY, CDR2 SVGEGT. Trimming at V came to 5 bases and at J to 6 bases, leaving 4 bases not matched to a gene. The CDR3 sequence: CASSGDSSEQYF. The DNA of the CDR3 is TGTGCCAGCAGTGGGGACAGCTCCGAGCAGTACTTC.

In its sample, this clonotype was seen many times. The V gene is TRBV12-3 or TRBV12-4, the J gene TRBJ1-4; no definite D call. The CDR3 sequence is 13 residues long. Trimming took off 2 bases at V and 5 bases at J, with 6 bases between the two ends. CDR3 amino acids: CASSLRVNEKLFF. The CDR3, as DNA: TGTGCCAGCAGTTTAAGAGTGAATGAAAAACTGTTTTTT.

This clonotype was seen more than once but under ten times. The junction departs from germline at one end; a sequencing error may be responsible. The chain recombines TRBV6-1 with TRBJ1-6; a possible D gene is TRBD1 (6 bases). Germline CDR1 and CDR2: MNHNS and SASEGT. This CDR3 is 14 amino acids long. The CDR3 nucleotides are TGTGCCAGCAGAGAAGGGGACATGAATTCACCCCTCCACTTT. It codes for CASREGDMNSPLHF.

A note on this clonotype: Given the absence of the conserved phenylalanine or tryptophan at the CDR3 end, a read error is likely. CDR3 coding DNA: TGTGCCAGCAGCTCAGGGGGCTTATCGGATAATTCACCCCTCCACTCT. Encoded protein: CASSSGGLSDNSPLHS. V gene TRBV3-1 combines with J gene TRBJ1-6, with 8 bases fitting TRBD1. Looked up from germline, CDR1 is LGHDT and CDR2 is YNNKEL (reference sequence). V lost 5 bases to trimming and J lost 5 bases; unmatched junction nucleotides: 8. This CDR3 spans 16 amino acids.

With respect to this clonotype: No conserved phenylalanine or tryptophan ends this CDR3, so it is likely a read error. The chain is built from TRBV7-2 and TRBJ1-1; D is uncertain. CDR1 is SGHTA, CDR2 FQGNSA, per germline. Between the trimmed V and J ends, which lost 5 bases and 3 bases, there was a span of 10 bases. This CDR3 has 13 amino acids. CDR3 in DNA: TGTGCCAGCAGCACGGACGAGGACACTGAAGCTTTCTGT. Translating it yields CASSTDEDTEAFC.

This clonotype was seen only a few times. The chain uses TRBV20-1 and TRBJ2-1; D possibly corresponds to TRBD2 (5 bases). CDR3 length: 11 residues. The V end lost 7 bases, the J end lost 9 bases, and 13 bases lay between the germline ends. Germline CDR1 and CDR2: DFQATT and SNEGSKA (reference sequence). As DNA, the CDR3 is TGCAGTGGGGGAGATCCGACTGAGCAGTTCTTC. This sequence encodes CSGGDPTEQFF.

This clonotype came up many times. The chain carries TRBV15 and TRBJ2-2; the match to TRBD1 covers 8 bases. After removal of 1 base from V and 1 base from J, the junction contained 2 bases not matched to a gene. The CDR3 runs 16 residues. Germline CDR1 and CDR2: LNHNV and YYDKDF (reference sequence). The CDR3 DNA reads TGTGCCACCAGCAGAGCCGGGACAGGGAACACCGGGGAGCTGTTTTTT. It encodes CATSRAGTGNTGELFF.

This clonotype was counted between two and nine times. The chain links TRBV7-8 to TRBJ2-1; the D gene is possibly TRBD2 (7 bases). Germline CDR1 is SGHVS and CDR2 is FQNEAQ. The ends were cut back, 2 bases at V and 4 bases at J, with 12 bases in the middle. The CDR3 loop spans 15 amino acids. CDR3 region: CASSLNRGAYNEQFF. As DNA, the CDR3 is TGTGCCAGCAGCTTAAACCGGGGGGCTTACAATGAGCAGTTCTTC.

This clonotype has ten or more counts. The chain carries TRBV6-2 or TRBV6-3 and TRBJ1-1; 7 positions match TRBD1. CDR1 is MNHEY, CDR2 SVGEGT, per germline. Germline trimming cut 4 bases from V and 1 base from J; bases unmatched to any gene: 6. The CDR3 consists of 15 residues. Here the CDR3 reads CASSSLTGTNTEAFF. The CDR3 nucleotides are TGTGCCAGCAGTTCTCTGACAGGGACGAACACTGAAGCTTTCTTT.

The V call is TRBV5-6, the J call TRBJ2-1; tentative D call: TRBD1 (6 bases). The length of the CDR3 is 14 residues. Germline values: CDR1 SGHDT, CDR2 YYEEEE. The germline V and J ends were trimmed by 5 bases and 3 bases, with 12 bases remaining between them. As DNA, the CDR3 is TGTGCCAGCAGTCACCGGGACAACTACAATGAGCAGTTCTTC. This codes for CASSHRDNYNEQFF.

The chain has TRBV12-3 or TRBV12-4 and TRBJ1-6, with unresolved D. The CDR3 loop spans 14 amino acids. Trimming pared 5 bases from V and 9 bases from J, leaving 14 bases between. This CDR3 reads CASSPGSRVSPLHF. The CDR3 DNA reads TGTGCCAGCAGTCCGGGGTCGCGGGTTTCACCCCTCCACTTT.

The CDR3 loop reads CSVAGGAAYNEQFF. CDR3 nucleotide sequence: TGCAGCGTTGCAGGGGGGGCCGCGTACAATGAGCAGTTCTTC. The J gene is TRBJ2-1, the V gene TRBV29-1; possibly TRBD1 or TRBD2 for D (7 bases each). Trimming took off 4 bases at V and 4 bases at J, with 14 bases between the two ends. CDR3 length: 14 residues. The germline V gene encodes CDR1 SQVTM and CDR2 ANQGSEA.

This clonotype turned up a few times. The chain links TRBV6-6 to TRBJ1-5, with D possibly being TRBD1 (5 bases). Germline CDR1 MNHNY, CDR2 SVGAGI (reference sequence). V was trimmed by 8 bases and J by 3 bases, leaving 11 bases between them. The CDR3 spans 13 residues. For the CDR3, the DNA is TGTGCCAGCGTAAGGGGAAACAATCAGCCCCAGCATTTT. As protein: CASVRGNNQPQHF.

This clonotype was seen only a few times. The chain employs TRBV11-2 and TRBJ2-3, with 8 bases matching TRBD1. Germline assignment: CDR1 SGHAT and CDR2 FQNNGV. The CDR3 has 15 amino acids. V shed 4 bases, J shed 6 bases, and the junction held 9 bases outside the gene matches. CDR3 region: CASSWDRSFSDTQYF. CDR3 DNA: TGTGCCAGCAGCTGGGACAGGTCGTTTTCCGATACGCAGTATTTT.

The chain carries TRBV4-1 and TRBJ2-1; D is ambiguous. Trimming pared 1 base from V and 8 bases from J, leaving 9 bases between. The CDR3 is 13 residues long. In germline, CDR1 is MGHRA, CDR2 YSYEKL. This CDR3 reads CASSQGRWDEQFF. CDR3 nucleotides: TGCGCCAGCAGCCAAGGGCGTTGGGATGAGCAGTTCTTC.

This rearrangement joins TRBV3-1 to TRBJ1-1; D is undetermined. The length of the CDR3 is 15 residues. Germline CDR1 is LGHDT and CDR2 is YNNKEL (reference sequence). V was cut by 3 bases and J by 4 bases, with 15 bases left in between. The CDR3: CASSHWASGGTEAFF. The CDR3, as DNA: TGTGCCAGCAGCCACTGGGCCTCCGGCGGCACTGAAGCTTTCTTT.

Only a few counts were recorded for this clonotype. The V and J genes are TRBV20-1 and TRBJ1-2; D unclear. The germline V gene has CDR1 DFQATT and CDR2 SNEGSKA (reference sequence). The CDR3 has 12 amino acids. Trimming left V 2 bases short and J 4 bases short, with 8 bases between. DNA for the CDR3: TGCAGTGCTAGACAGGCCGTCTATGGCTACACCTTC. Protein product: CSARQAVYGYTF.

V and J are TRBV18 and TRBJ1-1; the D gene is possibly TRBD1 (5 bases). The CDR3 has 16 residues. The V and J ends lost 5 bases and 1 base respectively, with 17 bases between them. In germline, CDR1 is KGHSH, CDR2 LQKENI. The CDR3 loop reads CASSSTRGNPNTEAFF. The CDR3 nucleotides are TGTGCCAGCTCATCGACCCGGGGGAACCCGAACACTGAAGCTTTCTTT.

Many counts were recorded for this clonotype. The CDR3 DNA reads as TGTGCCAGCAGCCCCCCCTCTAGCACAGATACGCAGTATTTT. Translated, it gives CASSPPSSTDTQYF. The gene calls are TRBV7-9 and TRBJ2-3; D unresolved. CDR1 is SEHNR and CDR2 is FQNEAQ in the germline V gene (reference sequence). The CDR3 runs to 14 residues. V lost 5 bases and J lost 0, with 9 bases in between.